The source of this T cell receptor (beta chain) is a study of response to subunit inactivated influenza vaccine. TCRdb used MiXCR to reprocess the RT-PCR reads, holding one entry per CDR3 protein. The table lists hundreds of thousands of distinct CDR3 sequences, 12% of them singletons, with 7.8% in the top ten. This clonotype was recorded at least ten times. The target antigen is unknown. The study's findings and limits: Researchers suggested that each seasonal influenza vaccination recruits few new T cells.

Germline V gene lookup returns CDR1 MDHEN and CDR2 SYDVKM. V shed 6 bases and J 2 bases; nucleotides not matched to a gene: 6. This CDR3 comprises 15 residues. This clonotype was sampled from a man aged 45-60 years who received an inactivated influenza vaccine. The chain recombines TRBV28 with TRBJ1-5; 8 bases agree with TRBD1. Sequenced material: non-naive T cells sorted from PBMCs, taken about 14 days before vaccination. The CDR3 region has the DNA TGTGCCAGCAGCCTGTTGACAGGGGGCAATCAGCCCCAGCATTTT. Translation: CASSLLTGGNQPQHF.